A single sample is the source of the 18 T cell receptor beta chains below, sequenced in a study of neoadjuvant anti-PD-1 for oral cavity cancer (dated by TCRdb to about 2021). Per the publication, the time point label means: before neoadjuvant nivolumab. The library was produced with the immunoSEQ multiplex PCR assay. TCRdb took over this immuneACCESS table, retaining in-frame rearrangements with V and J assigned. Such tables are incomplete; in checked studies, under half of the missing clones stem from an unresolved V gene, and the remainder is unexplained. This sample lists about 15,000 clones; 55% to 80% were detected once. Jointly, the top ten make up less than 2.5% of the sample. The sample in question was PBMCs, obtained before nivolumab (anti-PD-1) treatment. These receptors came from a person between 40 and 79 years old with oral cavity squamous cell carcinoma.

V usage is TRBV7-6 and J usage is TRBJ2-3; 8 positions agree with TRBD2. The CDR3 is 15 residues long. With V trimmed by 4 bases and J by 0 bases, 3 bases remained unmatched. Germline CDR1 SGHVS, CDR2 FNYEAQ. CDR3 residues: CASSWVAGSTDTQYF. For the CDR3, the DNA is TGTGCCAGCAGCTGGGTAGCGGGGAGCACAGATACGCAGTATTTT.

DNA of the CDR3: TGTGCCAGCAGCCAAGAATGGGGAGGGAGCTCCTACGAGCAGTACTTC. Its translation: CASSQEWGGSSYEQYF. V usage is TRBV14 and J usage is TRBJ2-7, with 7 nucleotides matching TRBD2. The CDR3 loop spans 16 amino acids. The V gene end was trimmed by 0 bases and the J gene end by 0 bases; junction bases not matched to a gene: 5. Germline CDR1 reads SGHDN; CDR2 reads FVKESK. The variable domain in full, with the rest retrieved from reference TRBV14 and TRBJ2-7, is EAGVTQFPSHSVIEKGQTVTLRCDPISGHDNLYWYRRVMGKEIKFLLHFVKESKQDESGMPNNRFLAERTGGTYSTLKVQPAELEDSGVYFCASSQEWGGSSYEQYFGPGTRLTVT.

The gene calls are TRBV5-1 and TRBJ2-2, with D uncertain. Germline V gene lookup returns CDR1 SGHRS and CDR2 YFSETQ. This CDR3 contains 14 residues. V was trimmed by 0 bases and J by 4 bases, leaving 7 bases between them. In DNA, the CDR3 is TGCGCCAGCAGCTTGGAAAAGGCCACCGGGGAGCTGTTTTTT. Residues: CASSLEKATGELFF.

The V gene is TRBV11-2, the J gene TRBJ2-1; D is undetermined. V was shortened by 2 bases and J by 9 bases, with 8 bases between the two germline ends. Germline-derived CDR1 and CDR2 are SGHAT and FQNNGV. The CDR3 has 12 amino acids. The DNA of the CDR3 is TGTGCCAGCAGCTTACAACTTGCTGAGCAGTTCTTC. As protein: CASSLQLAEQFF.

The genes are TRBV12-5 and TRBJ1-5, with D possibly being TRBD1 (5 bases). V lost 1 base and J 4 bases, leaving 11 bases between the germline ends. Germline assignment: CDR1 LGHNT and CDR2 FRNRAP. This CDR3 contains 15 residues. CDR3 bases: TGTGCTAGTGGTTTGGGGGGGTCTGGGAATCAGCCCCAGCATTTT. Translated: CASGLGGSGNQPQHF.

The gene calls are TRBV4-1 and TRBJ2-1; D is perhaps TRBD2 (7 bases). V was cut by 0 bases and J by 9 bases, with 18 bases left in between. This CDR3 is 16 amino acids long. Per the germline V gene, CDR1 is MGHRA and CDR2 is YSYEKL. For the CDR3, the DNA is TGCGCCAGCAGCCAAGAAGGGGGGGGCCCAAGGAGTGAGCAGTTCTTC. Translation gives CASSQEGGGPRSEQFF.

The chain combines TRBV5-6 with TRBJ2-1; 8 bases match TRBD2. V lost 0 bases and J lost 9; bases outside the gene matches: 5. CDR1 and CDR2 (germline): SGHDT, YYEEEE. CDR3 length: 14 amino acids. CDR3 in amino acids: CASSLGAGGSEQFF. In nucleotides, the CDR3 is TGTGCCAGCAGCTTGGGGGCGGGGGGAAGTGAGCAGTTCTTC.

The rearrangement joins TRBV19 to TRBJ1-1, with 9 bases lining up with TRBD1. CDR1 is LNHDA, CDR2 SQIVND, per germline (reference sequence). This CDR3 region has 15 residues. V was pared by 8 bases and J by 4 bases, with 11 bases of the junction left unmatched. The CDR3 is CASSRTGVWGTEAFF. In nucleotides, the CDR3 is TGTGCCAGTTCCCGGACAGGGGTATGGGGCACTGAAGCTTTCTTT.

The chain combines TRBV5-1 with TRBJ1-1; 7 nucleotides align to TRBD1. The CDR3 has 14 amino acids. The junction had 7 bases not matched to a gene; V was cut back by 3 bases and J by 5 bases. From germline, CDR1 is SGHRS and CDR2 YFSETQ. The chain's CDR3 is CASSSTGDRTEAFF. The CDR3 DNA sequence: TGCGCCAGCAGCTCTACAGGGGATCGGACTGAAGCTTTCTTT.

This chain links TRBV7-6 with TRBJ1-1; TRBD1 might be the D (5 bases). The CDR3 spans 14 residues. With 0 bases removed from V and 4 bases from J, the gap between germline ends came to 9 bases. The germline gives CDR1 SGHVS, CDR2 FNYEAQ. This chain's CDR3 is CASSLAGVSTEAFF. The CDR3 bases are TGTGCCAGCAGCTTAGCAGGGGTCAGCACTGAAGCTTTCTTT.

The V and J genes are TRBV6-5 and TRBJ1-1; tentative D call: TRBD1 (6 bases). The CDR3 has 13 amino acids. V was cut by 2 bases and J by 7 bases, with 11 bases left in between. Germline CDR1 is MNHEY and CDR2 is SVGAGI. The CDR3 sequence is CASSYGGGGEAFF. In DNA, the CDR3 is TGTGCCAGCAGTTACGGGGGCGGAGGTGAAGCTTTCTTT.

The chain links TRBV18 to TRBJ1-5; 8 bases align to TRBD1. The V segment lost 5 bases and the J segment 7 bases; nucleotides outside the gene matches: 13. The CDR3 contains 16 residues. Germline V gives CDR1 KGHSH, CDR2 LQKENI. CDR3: CASSSLGQVGEQPQHF. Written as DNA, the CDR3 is TGTGCCAGCTCATCCCTGGGACAGGTGGGAGAACAGCCCCAGCATTTT.

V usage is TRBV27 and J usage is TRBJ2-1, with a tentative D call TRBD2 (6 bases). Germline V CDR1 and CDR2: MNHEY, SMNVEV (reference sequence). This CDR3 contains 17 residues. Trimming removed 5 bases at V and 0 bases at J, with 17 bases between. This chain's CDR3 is CASSLLSRGFSYNEQFF. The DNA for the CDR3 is TGTGCCAGCAGTCTCCTCAGTCGGGGGTTCTCCTACAATGAGCAGTTCTTC.

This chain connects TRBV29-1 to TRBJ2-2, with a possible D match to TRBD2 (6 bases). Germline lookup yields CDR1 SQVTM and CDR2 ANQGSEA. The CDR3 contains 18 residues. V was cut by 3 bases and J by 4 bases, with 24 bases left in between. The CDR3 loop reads CSVEGARGNPSVTGELFF. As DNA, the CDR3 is TGCAGCGTTGAGGGCGCCCGCGGGAACCCGTCCGTCACCGGGGAGCTGTTTTTT.

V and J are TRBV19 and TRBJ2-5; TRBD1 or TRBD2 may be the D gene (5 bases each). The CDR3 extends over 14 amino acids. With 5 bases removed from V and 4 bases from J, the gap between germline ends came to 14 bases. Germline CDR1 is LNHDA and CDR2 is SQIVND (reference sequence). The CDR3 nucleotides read TGTGCCAGTAGTCTCCTTGAGGGGTCAGAGACCCAGTACTTC. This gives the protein CASSLLEGSETQYF.

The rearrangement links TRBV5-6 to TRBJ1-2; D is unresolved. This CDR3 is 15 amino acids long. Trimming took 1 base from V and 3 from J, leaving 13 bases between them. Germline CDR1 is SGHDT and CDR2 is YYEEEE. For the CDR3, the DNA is TGTGCCAGCAGCTTGTTGATTGGGGAACACTATGGCTACACCTTC. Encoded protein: CASSLLIGEHYGYTF.

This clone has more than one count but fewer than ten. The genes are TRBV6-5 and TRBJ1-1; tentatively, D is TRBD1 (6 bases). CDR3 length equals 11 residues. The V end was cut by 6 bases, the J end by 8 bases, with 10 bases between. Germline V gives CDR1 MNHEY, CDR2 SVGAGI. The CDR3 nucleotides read TGTGCCAGCAGAGCCGGGACAGAAGCTTTCTTT. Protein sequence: CASRAGTEAFF.

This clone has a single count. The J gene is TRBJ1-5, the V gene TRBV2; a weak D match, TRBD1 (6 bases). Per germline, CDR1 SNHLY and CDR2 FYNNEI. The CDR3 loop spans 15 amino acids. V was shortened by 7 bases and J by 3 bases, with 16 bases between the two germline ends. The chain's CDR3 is CASTQQGNANQPQHF. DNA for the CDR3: TGTGCCAGCACCCAACAGGGAAATGCCAATCAGCCCCAGCATTTT.